These 18 T cell receptor beta chains came from one sample sequenced in a study of T cells in Graves' hyperthyroidism and ophthalmopathy. Researchers amplified the TCR beta CDR3 regions from RNA transcripts. An initial round of RT-PCR targeting the TCR CDR3 relied on the HTBI primer set. TCRdb processed the multiplex PCR reads anew with MiXCR; each CDR3 protein has one entry. The sample records around 500,000 distinct CDR3 sequences, around a fifth being singletons. Sequenced input: blood. All receptors come from a woman between 65 and 79 years old with Graves' ophthalmopathy.

The chain joins TRBV7-9 to TRBJ2-7, with D tentatively TRBD2 (6 bases). This CDR3 region has 14 residues. Germline CDR1 and CDR2: SEHNR and FQNEAQ (reference sequence). The V and J ends lost 5 bases and 2 bases respectively, with 13 bases between them. This CDR3 is CASSTLGGAYEQYF. CDR3 DNA sequence: TGTGCCAGCAGCACCCTGGGGGGTGCCTACGAGCAGTACTTC.

This clonotype was found many times. The chain's CDR3 is CASSPGTGHTGELFF. Written as DNA, the CDR3 is TGTGCCAGCAGCCCCGGGACAGGGCACACCGGGGAGCTGTTTTTT. This chain uses TRBV7-9 with TRBJ2-2; 9 bases match TRBD1. V shed 5 bases and J 3 bases; nucleotides not matched to a gene: 4. The germline V gene encodes CDR1 SEHNR and CDR2 FQNEAQ (reference sequence). The CDR3 covers 15 residues.

The chain links TRBV20-1 to TRBJ1-1, with TRBD1 as a possible D gene (5 bases). The germline gives CDR1 DFQATT, CDR2 SNEGSKA (reference sequence). V lost 0 bases and J lost 1, with 12 bases in between. The CDR3 runs 15 residues. For the CDR3, the DNA is TGCAGTGCTAGAGACCCGCGTGGGGCGAACACTGAAGCTTTCTTT. Residues: CSARDPRGANTEAFF.

This clonotype was detected ten times or more. The chain couples TRBV2 to TRBJ1-1; 11 bases match TRBD1. The germline gives CDR1 SNHLY, CDR2 FYNNEI. Germline trimming cut 4 bases from V and 3 bases from J; bases unmatched to any gene: 7. This CDR3 has 16 residues. The CDR3 protein is CASSGGSGQGDTEAFF. The DNA for the CDR3 is TGTGCCAGCAGTGGAGGTTCGGGACAGGGGGACACTGAAGCTTTCTTT. Using reference TRBV2 and TRBJ1-1 for the parts outside the CDR3, the full variable domain is EPEVTQTPSHQVTQMGQEVILRCVPISNHLYFYWYRQILGQKVEFLVSFYNNEISEKSEIFDDQFSVERPDGSNFTLKIRSTKLEDSAMYFCASSGGSGQGDTEAFFGQGTRLTVV.

The V call is TRBV14, the J call TRBJ2-7, with 8 bases lining up with TRBD2. V lost 0 bases to trimming and J lost 3 bases; unmatched junction nucleotides: 4. Germline V gene sequence: CDR1 SGHDN, CDR2 FVKESK. The length of the CDR3 is 15 residues. CDR3 nucleotide sequence: TGTGCCAGCAGCCAAGAAGGGACTAGGTTCTACGAGCAGTACTTC. It encodes CASSQEGTRFYEQYF.

V and J are TRBV20-1 and TRBJ1-4; D possibly corresponds to TRBD1 (5 bases). Germline CDR1 reads DFQATT; CDR2 reads SNEGSKA (reference sequence). V shed 1 base and J shed 2 bases, with 14 bases lying between them. There are 16 residues in the CDR3. In DNA, the CDR3 is TGCAGTGCTAGAGGATCAGGGCGATCGACTAATGAAAAACTGTTTTTT. It codes for CSARGSGRSTNEKLFF.

The sample holds a few counts of this clonotype. This chain joins TRBV20-1 and TRBJ1-2; perhaps TRBD1 as D (6 bases). This CDR3 is 13 amino acids long. The V gene's germline CDR1 is DFQATT and CDR2 SNEGSKA (reference sequence). Trimming left V 2 bases short and J 8 bases short, with 15 bases between. DNA for the CDR3: TGCAGTGCTAGATCCTACCGGGGGGCAGGCTACACCTTC. This sequence encodes CSARSYRGAGYTF.

This clonotype was seen a few times. V and J are TRBV5-1 and TRBJ2-7; 8 bases fit TRBD1. From germline, CDR1 is SGHRS and CDR2 YFSETQ. V lost 4 bases, J lost 4 bases, and 10 bases stayed unmatched. The CDR3 is 15 amino acids. The CDR3 nucleotides read TGCGCCAGCAGCGCGGAGGACAGGGCACGGTACGAGCAGTACTTC. It is translated as CASSAEDRARYEQYF.

This clonotype was observed a handful of times. This chain uses TRBV7-3 with TRBJ2-7; D may be TRBD2 (6 bases). V was cut by 0 bases and J by 3 bases, with 12 bases left in between. CDR3 length: 15 residues. From germline, CDR1 is SGHTA and CDR2 FQGTGA. CDR3 sequence (DNA): TGTGCCAGCAGCTTAACAAGGACTACCAACTACGAGCAGTACTTC. Protein product: CASSLTRTTNYEQYF.

This chain connects TRBV19 to TRBJ2-7; D perhaps matches TRBD1 (5 bases). Between the trimmed V and J ends, which lost 3 bases and 2 bases, there was a span of 14 bases. The CDR3 spans 15 residues. Looked up from germline, CDR1 is LNHDA and CDR2 is SQIVND (reference sequence). The CDR3 is CASSISSGYAYEQYF. The CDR3 DNA reads TGTGCCAGTAGTATCTCGTCAGGGTATGCCTACGAGCAGTACTTC.

The J gene is TRBJ2-4, the V gene TRBV7-9; D possibly uses TRBD1 or TRBD2 (5 bases each). Germline loops: CDR1 SEHNR, CDR2 FQNEAQ (reference sequence). The CDR3 runs to 15 residues. The V end lost 6 bases, the J end lost 2 bases, and 14 bases lay between the germline ends. The DNA of the CDR3 is TGTGCCAGCAGTCCCGAGTCGGGGCCCAAAAACATTCAGTACTTC. This gives the protein CASSPESGPKNIQYF.

The genes are TRBV20-1 and TRBJ2-7; TRBD2 aligns across 8 bases. CDR1 and CDR2 (germline): DFQATT, SNEGSKA (reference sequence). V dropped 4 bases and J dropped 1; count of bases not matched to a gene: 6. This CDR3 is built from 14 residues. CDR3 region: CSANGLAISYEQYF. The DNA for the CDR3 is TGCAGTGCTAATGGACTAGCTATTTCCTACGAGCAGTACTTC.

Many counts were recorded for this clonotype. The V and J genes are TRBV28 and TRBJ2-2; D uncertain. CDR1 is MDHEN and CDR2 is SYDVKM in the germline V gene. This CDR3 is built from 14 residues. With 1 base removed from V and 4 bases from J, the gap between germline ends came to 7 bases. The CDR3 sequence: CASSLFLATGELFF. Written as DNA, the CDR3 is TGTGCCAGCAGTTTATTCCTGGCCACCGGGGAGCTGTTTTTT.

The chain links TRBV12-3 or TRBV12-4 to TRBJ2-2; TRBD2 aligns across 9 bases. The V segment lost 7 bases and the J segment 4 bases; nucleotides outside the gene matches: 7. This CDR3 comprises 15 residues. CDR3 in DNA: TGTGCCAGCATTCGAGCGGGAGGTGGCACCGGGGAGCTGTTTTTT. This gives the protein CASIRAGGGTGELFF.

Many counts were recorded for this clonotype. The chain uses TRBV12-3 or TRBV12-4 and TRBJ2-3, with D possibly TRBD2 on 6 matching bases. The CDR3 loop spans 15 amino acids. Trimming stripped 2 bases from V and 3 bases from J, with 12 bases between. The CDR3 protein is CASSLQGGRTDTQYF. DNA for the CDR3: TGTGCCAGCAGTTTACAGGGAGGTAGGACAGATACGCAGTATTTT.

About this clonotype: A much more abundant neighbour one base away suggests this may be a read error. The gene calls are TRBV7-3 and TRBJ1-2; no clear D. The CDR3 loop spans 13 amino acids. Germline CDR1 SGHTA, CDR2 FQGTGA. CDR3 nucleotide sequence: TGTGCCAACAGCCGTCCAGGCGGCTATGGCTACACCTTC. It encodes CANSRPGGYGYTF.

J is TRBJ1-3 and V is TRBV6-1; D is uncertain. V lost 8 bases, J lost 1 base, and 12 bases lay in between. The CDR3 totals 14 residues. The V gene's germline CDR1 is MNHNS and CDR2 SASEGT. CDR3 in amino acids: CASVFGVSGNTIYF. CDR3 nucleotides: TGTGCCAGCGTCTTCGGGGTGTCTGGAAACACCATATATTTT.

This clonotype was seen once. The J gene is TRBJ1-1, the V gene TRBV18; D remains ambiguous. In germline, CDR1 is KGHSH, CDR2 LQKENI. This CDR3 contains 15 residues. Between the trimmed V and J ends, which lost 8 bases and 2 bases, there was a span of 18 bases. DNA for the CDR3: TGTGCCAGCACGTCCTCGGCGGGTACTAACACTGAAGCTTTCTTT. Protein sequence: CASTSSAGTNTEAFF.